This T cell receptor (beta chain) originates from a study of cytomegalovirus exposure and HLA in healthy donors (dated by TCRdb to 2016 to 2017). Regarding the complete study: An earlier analysis of 550 to 700 of the donors reported 250 to 350 Gb of sequence data and 120 million or so unique TCR beta sequences from approximately 180 million T cells. The aim of the study was to test whether cataloging public T cell receptors could identify signatures of past pathogen exposure. A later genetic analysis used genome-wide SNP genotypes for about three fifths of the 666 donors, treating that subset as a discovery cohort. Across under 500 genotyped donors of the cohort, an average of about 240,000 unique TCR beta nucleotide sequences per donor were sequenced, and about a sixth of those sequences were non-productive. Donor age, sex, ethnicity and CMV serostatus were compiled together with the repertoire data. To study patterns of TCR occurrence, a later analysis re-analyzed previously published TCR beta repertoires from 500 to 850 donors and added high-resolution HLA genotyping. A separate validation cohort of some 130 different subjects was used in addition to the roughly 670-subject first cohort. The number of typed donors differed by locus: about 620-640 for A, B, C, DRB1 and DQB1; 500 to 550 for DQA1; about 600 for DPA1; and 400 to 480 for DPB1. HLA typing included class I and class II loci at four-digit resolution. Of the 350 to 450 genotyped donors, approximately 80% fell in the genetic ancestry cluster associated with self-reported Caucasian donors. To decide whether each TCR beta V gene segment behaved as functional or pseudogenic, an earlier analysis of fewer than 750 of the donors relied on high-throughput TCR beta sequencing. A few DR-DQ haplotypes were handled as single units for association and clustering because linkage in the cohort was strong. An early release covering approximately 600 HLA-typed donors comprised about 300 gigabases of sequencing data and tens of millions of unique TCR sequences. To predict cytomegalovirus infection status, the study brought together high-throughput TCR immunosequencing, statistical association of individual TCRs with disease status, and machine learning. The study used immunosequencing to profile the T cell repertoires of approximately 690 subjects and linked those repertoires to cytomegalovirus serostatus. Rather than drawing on any new phenotypic data, the later analysis identified candidate immune exposures from TCR beta sequences and the way those sequences occurred across donors. Every repertoire in the discovery cohort had been generated on one and the same sequencing platform.

Paper-wide results and their limitations: In vitro tests confirmed that three of the cytomegalovirus-associated TCR beta chains recognize cytomegalovirus antigens. When HLA alleles, especially DR and DQ, strongly co-occurred, attributing TCR associations to individual alleles was difficult. This cohort had only TCR beta chains sequenced, and the lack of alpha or paired-chain data limited which features could be detected. The earlier analysis of around 600 of the donors excluded roughly 17 rarely observed V segments, including chromosome 9 orphons, because counts were too low. A cluster of highly shared sequence variants was judged likely to be a technical artifact of the sequencing pipeline. A further reported finding was that TCR beta sequences accurately predicted the HLA-A and HLA-B alleles for most subjects in the first cohort. While some public TCRs were present in many individuals, most TCR sequences turned up only very rarely across donors. Immune exposure information for the cohort was limited to CMV serostatus. It was suggested by the authors that the approach could potentially be generalized to other disease states and immunological phenotypes. V-gene and J-gene trimming of TCR beta chains was associated with a missense DCLRE1C variant in a later genetic analysis, and the association was replicated in an independent cohort. In an earlier analysis of around 600 of the donors, most TCR beta V segments appeared in productive rearrangements about 87% or about 30% of the time, broadly matching IMGT annotations. Linkage disequilibrium might explain the correlated functional status among segregating V segments, but an unknown experimental factor could not be ruled out. A later analysis associated some 17,000 TCR beta sequences with specific HLA alleles at a false discovery rate of 0.05. The 87-base-pair reads could not distinguish some IMGT-functional V segments, including TRBV6-2 and TRBV6-3, so those segments were excluded. In a later analysis, most CMV-associated TCR beta chains were found to appear HLA-restricted, with HLA associations seemingly driven largely by CMV exposure. A total of 150 or so TCR beta chains were listed by the study as associated with cytomegalovirus. In a later analysis, several top co-occurrence clusters were reported to appear linked to parvovirus B19, influenza, CMV and Epstein-Barr virus. Compared with the approximately 710-donor mean, donors in an Asian-associated ancestry cluster had fewer N-insertions in productive TCRs, according to a later genetic analysis. The classifier was reported to diagnose cytomegalovirus status with high specificity and sensitivity in both the original and validation cohorts. According to a later analysis, TCR association rates differed among HLA loci, with DRB1 alleles showing the most associated TCRs and HLA-C alleles showing the fewest. Presence/absence analyses assumed roughly uniform sequencing depth across donors, an assumption that may not hold. Because HLA typing was unavailable for some donors at each locus, only the typed subset was used in association tests. In a later analysis, HLA-associated TCR beta chains showed more clonal expansion and lower generation probabilities than non-associated chains that were equally common.

The trim is 4 bases for V and 4 bases for J, with a gap of 12 bases between the germline ends. The CDR3 contains 14 residues, cysteine and phenylalanine counted. Only CDR3 DNA is held: 42 bases, read in frame from base 1. Based on the germline V gene, the CDR1 and CDR2 sequences are SGHDT and YYEEEE. In total, roughly 670 healthy bone marrow donors made up the cohort. At the time of sampling, all cohort members were nominally healthy, though unrecorded immune exposures were likely present. The donor tested CMV seropositive and was one of the 289 seropositive cohort members. A peripheral blood sample was collected from each donor, and TCR beta sequencing was performed on peripheral blood mononuclear cells. Genomic DNA extraction from the blood cell samples was performed with the Qiagen DNeasy Blood Extraction Kit. A single count supports this clone. Its antigen remains unidentified. No much larger clone is present one base from it, and per-base qualities are unavailable.

Receptor libraries were prepared by the immunoSEQ multiplex PCR assay. For the multiplex PCR, a mixture combining 60 forward primers for TCR Vbeta segments and 13 reverse primers for TCR Jbeta segments was used. A multiplex PCR assay on genomic DNA amplified the CDR3 region of rearranged TCR beta genes. The Illumina HiSeq System was used to sequence the amplified TCR beta libraries as 87-base-pair reads. Per the source publication's procedure: In a later analysis, 77 million or so unique TCR beta chains were counted across the 666 repertoires, and some 10 million of these chains were shared by at least two donors. Raw reads were error-corrected and collapsed into unique sequences with a nearest-neighbor algorithm that merged closely related sequences to remove PCR and sequencing errors. V, D and J gene segments were assigned by aligning CDR3 sequences to IMGT reference sequences. For a sequence to be retained, at least a six-nucleotide match to both a V gene segment and a J gene segment was required. A rearrangement was called productive if the CDR3 had no stop codons and remained in frame with V and J, and every other rearrangement was called non-productive. Following IMGT convention, CDR3 was defined as the stretch from the second conserved V-encoded cysteine up to the conserved J-encoded phenylalanine. The earlier analysis of some 600 of the donors excluded sequences that lacked an unambiguous match to a single V gene segment. In an earlier analysis of a few hundred of the donors, V segments were called functional above 56.7% productive rearrangements and were called segregating when the between-donor standard deviation exceeded 5%. A statistical classification framework was developed to diagnose cytomegalovirus status using the catalog of TCR beta chain sequences. In a later analysis, V and J genes were assigned by comparing TCR nucleotide sequences against IMGT/GENE-DB human TR gene sequences. A later analysis assigned CDR3 sequences and most-parsimonious VDJ recombination scenarios with the TCRdist pipeline. In a later analysis, each TCR beta chain was defined by its CDR3 amino acid sequence together with its V-gene family, and reads without a unique V-gene family were excluded. To address suspected cross-contamination and a sequencing artifact, a later analysis removed approximately 590 highly shared, low-generation-probability nucleotide sequences. A later analysis calculated a clonal expansion index for each public chain from normalized within-repertoire ranks of inferred template counts. A later analysis computed generation probabilities with a VDJ recombination model fitted to out-of-frame rearrangements, and checked the results against IGoR. In a later analysis, TCR-TCR, TCR-HLA and TCR-CMV co-occurrence was scored with hypergeometric tests, and a repertoire-size bias correction was applied to TCR pairs. To estimate false discovery rates, a later analysis permuted the HLA or CMV assignments 20 times. In a later analysis, co-occurring TCRs were grouped with DBSCAN, and TCRdist sequence similarity was added when clustering was performed within HLA-allele-positive subsets. Repertoires with fewer than 30,000 or more than 120,000 public chains were left out of co-occurrence clustering, as were about five repertoires with anomalous nucleotide sharing. Entries here come from immuneACCESS through TCRdb and include only in-frame sequences with V and J called. Some clones fail to appear in such tables; in the studies checked, an unresolved V gene covers under half of the shortfall, and the cause of the remainder is unknown. For V, J and clone size, that table is used; D and trimming come from the DNA. The sample profile shows 110,000 or so clones; 60% to 85% of them were found once. Of the sample, roughly 12% falls within the top ten clones.

This chain is built from TRBV5-6 and TRBJ1-3, with no D gene named confidently. The specimen was PBMCs. This clonotype originated in a woman between 35 and 50 years old in good health and CMV-seropositive. This receptor carries the CDR3 CASSPTHSGNTIYF. The DNA sequence reads TGTGCCAGCAGCCCTACTCACTCCGGAAACACCATATATTTT.